What follows are 9 T cell receptor beta chains derived from one specimen sequenced in a study of regulatory T cells in long-lasting Graves disease. Library construction for TCR beta used iRepertoire HTBI primers and Arm-PCR of CDR3 regions. Each CDR3 protein is one row after TCRdb ran MiXCR on the multiplex PCR reads. The table shows hundreds of thousands of distinct CDR3 sequences, with 15% to 20% occurring only once. The time point was: newly diagnosed GD, antithyroid drugs for less than 3 months. After RNA was extracted from PBMCs, the TCR library was made from it. Another study also made use of these data, one on T cells in Graves' hyperthyroidism and ophthalmopathy.

The sample consisted of peripheral blood mononuclear cells (PBMCs), taken at new diagnosis, from a patient treated with antithyroid drugs. The receptors derive from a man in his late teens or twenties with Graves disease.

This clonotype has a count of ten or more. The V call is TRBV5-1, the J call TRBJ2-1; D not certain. The length of the CDR3 is 15 residues. Germline V gene data show CDR1 as SGHRS and CDR2 as YFSETQ. Trimming removed 3 bases at V and 0 bases at J, with 10 bases between. The CDR3 coding sequence is TGCGCCAGCAGCTCTACCTTGAGCTCCTACAATGAGCAGTTCTTC. This sequence encodes CASSSTLSSYNEQFF.

This clonotype was observed at least ten times. This chain uses TRBV28 with TRBJ2-7, with 8 bases lining up with TRBD2. The CDR3 covers 14 residues. After removal of 5 bases from V and 3 bases from J, the junction contained 6 bases not matched to a gene. Germline V gene sequence: CDR1 MDHEN, CDR2 SYDVKM. The CDR3 is CASSQSGRSYEQYF. DNA for the CDR3: TGTGCCAGCAGTCAGAGCGGGAGAAGCTACGAGCAGTACTTC.

This clonotype has only a few counts. The genes are TRBV20-1 and TRBJ1-5, with D possibly being TRBD1 (6 bases). CDR3 length equals 13 residues. V lost 3 bases and J lost 5, with 11 bases in between. CDR1 and CDR2 (germline): DFQATT, SNEGSKA (reference sequence). The CDR3, as DNA: TGCAGTGCTAGCGGGGGCGGGGATCAGCCCCAGCATTTT. Its protein is CSASGGGDQPQHF.

This clonotype was counted at least ten times. The gene calls are TRBV3-1 and TRBJ2-7; D might be TRBD2 (5 bases). V lost 5 bases and J lost 6, with 14 bases in between. This CDR3 has 13 residues. The V gene's germline CDR1 is LGHDT and CDR2 YNNKEL (reference sequence). The CDR3 is CASSMDSPTEQYF. As DNA, the CDR3 is TGTGCCAGCAGCATGGACTCCCCCACCGAGCAGTACTTC.

V usage is TRBV5-4 and J usage is TRBJ2-5, with D possibly being TRBD1 (6 bases). Trimming shortened V by 4 bases and J by 2 bases, and 15 bases separated the two germline ends. The CDR3 has 15 residues. Germline CDR1 is SGHNT and CDR2 is YYREEE (reference sequence). This chain's CDR3 is CASSPTGTKQETQYF. The CDR3 nucleotides read TGTGCCAGCAGCCCCACCGGGACAAAGCAAGAGACCCAGTACTTC.

This clonotype was seen ten or more times. The CDR3 nucleotides are TGTGCCATCAGCCAGGGGGCAGTTGGAGTCAATGAGCAGTTCTTC. Translated: CAISQGAVGVNEQFF. This rearrangement joins TRBV10-3 to TRBJ2-1; 8 bases map to TRBD1. Trimming removed 6 bases from V and 6 bases from J; junction bases left unmatched: 10. From germline, CDR1 is ENHRY and CDR2 SYGVKD. The CDR3 loop spans 15 amino acids.

This clonotype was detected only a few times. The rearrangement links TRBV19 to TRBJ2-1, with 8 bases identical to TRBD2. Germline V gives CDR1 LNHDA, CDR2 SQIVND (reference sequence). The trim removed 5 bases at V and 10 bases at J, leaving 10 bases unmatched. CDR3 length: 14 residues. The DNA for the CDR3 is TGTGCCAGTAGTGTGCGGACTAGCTATCGGGAGCAGTTCTTC. Its protein is CASSVRTSYREQFF.

This clonotype was counted only a few times. The chain is built from TRBV6-1 and TRBJ1-5; no firm D call. CDR1 is MNHNS and CDR2 is SASEGT in the germline V gene. Trimming took off 5 bases at V and 3 bases at J, with 17 bases between the two ends. This CDR3 has 16 amino acids. In nucleotides, the CDR3 is TGTGCCAGCAGTCCCCTGGCCCGTGGCACCAATCAGCCCCAGCATTTT. The encoded protein is CASSPLARGTNQPQHF.

Only a few counts were recorded for this clonotype. The chain employs TRBV9 and TRBJ2-1, with 10 bases fitting TRBD2. In germline, CDR1 is SGDLS, CDR2 YYNGEE. The trim removed 0 bases at V and 12 bases at J, leaving 18 bases unmatched. The CDR3 spans 18 residues. The CDR3 region has the DNA TGTGCCAGCAGCGTAGATCCGGCGGGACTAGCGTCTACCGGCGGGCAGTTCTTC. It specifies CASSVDPAGLASTGGQFF. Complete variable domain (other parts from reference TRBV9 and TRBJ2-1): DSGVTQTPKHLITATGQRVTLRCSPRSGDLSVYWYQQSLDQGLQFLIQYYNGEERAKGNILERFSAQQFPDLHSELNLSSLELGDSALYFCASSVDPAGLASTGGQFFGPGTRLTVL.